What follows is one TCR beta chain and its context. The method was immunoSEQ multiplex PCR; TCRdb's version includes in-frame clones alone and lacks a portion of them. This sample has about 47,000 clones, with over 85% found just once. The CDR3 spans 15 residues. V lost 10 bases to trimming and J lost 0 bases, with 15 bases between them. Germline CDR1 and CDR2: MNHEY and SMNVEV (reference sequence). The data stem from a study of graft-versus-host responses after intestinal transplantation. Study-level information: Every one of the recipients received anti-thymocyte globulin induction and afterwards took tacrolimus and steroids for approximately three years.

The source of this sequence is a human patient who received an intestinal transplant, so some T cells may come from the graft donor. The sample was PBMCs, taken around 800 days after a first intestinal transplant, on the day of a second. The rearrangement links TRBV27 to TRBJ1-4; no reliable D call. The CDR3 here is CATRDEGATNEKLFF. The CDR3 DNA reads as TGTGCCACCCGAGACGAGGGAGCAACTAATGAAAAACTGTTTTTT. The variable domain in full, with the rest retrieved from reference TRBV27 and TRBJ1-4, is EAQVTQNPRYLITVTGKKLTVTCSQNMNHEYMSWYRQDPGLGLRQIYYSMNVEVTDKGDVPEGYKVSRKEKRNFPLILESPSPNQTSLYFCATRDEGATNEKLFFGSGTQLSVL.